Described below is a single TCR beta chain sequence and its context. These data are taken from a study of CD8 T cells in Susac syndrome. It was with random hexamers that about 0.45 to 1 ug RNA was reverse transcribed. Multiplex PCR with immunoSEQ amplified the TCR beta CDR3 across 54 Vbeta and 13 Jbeta. TCRdb reprocessed the immunoSEQ multiplex PCR reads with MiXCR, giving one entry per CDR3 protein. The table shows 180,000 or so distinct CDR3 sequences, with just under 95% occurring only once. Sequencing targeted TCR beta in T cells from blood (CD8+ and CD4+). Healthy donors acted as controls, with matching for age and sex. The source is a human donor in good health. Sequenced material: CD4+ T cells from PBMCs.

CDR3 bases: TGTGCCAGCAGCGCAGGGGGGGCCATAACGGAAGAGCAGTACTTC. Encoded protein: CASSAGGAITEEQYF. The J gene is TRBJ2-7, the V gene TRBV11-1, with D possibly being TRBD1 or TRBD2 (7 bases each). CDR1 and CDR2 from the germline V gene are SGHAT and FQDESV (reference sequence). Trimming removed 5 bases from V and 7 bases from J, with 21 bases in between. This CDR3 comprises 15 residues.